This section outlines one TCR beta chain sequence together with its context. Its antigen is unidentified. This sample stems from a study of Graves' ophthalmopathy and Graves' hyperthyroidism. Whole-study context: Ophthalmopathy not arising within 18 months of follow-up defined hyperthyroidism as stable.

Transcripts of RNA were the source for amplifying TCR beta CDR3 regions. An initial RT-PCR round employing HTBI primers preceded a second-round multiplex PCR. MiXCR was run by TCRdb on the multiplex PCR reads, yielding one entry per CDR3 protein. Counted here are over a million distinct CDR3 sequences, about 36% occurring once; the ten biggest clones make up over 8.5%. Trimming pared 6 bases from V and 2 bases from J, leaving 14 bases between. Looked up from germline, CDR1 is MGHDK and CDR2 is SYGVNS. The CDR3 covers 14 residues. General observations from the study: The model flagged ophthalmopathy progression at 65% to 71% sensitivity and around 77% specificity. In separating ophthalmopathy from stable hyperthyroidism, a 13-signature model achieved roughly 87% sensitivity and about 80% specificity.

Certain patients were not enrolled. These were patients with other autoimmune diseases, uncontrolled infections, pregnancy or lactation. The source is an adult man with Graves' hyperthyroidism. Sequencing was carried out using peripheral blood or thyroid tissue (not recorded which). The chain employs TRBV25-1 and TRBJ2-7; D is perhaps TRBD1 (6 bases). CDR3: CASSARDTAYEQYF. CDR3 bases: TGTGCCAGCAGCGCCCGGGACACAGCCTACGAGCAGTACTTC.